A selection of T cell receptor beta chains follows, all from one sample in a study of blood T cell repertoires in COVID-19. TCRdb's copy holds only in-frame clones and misses some; the assay was immunoSEQ multiplex PCR. The top ten hold approximately 10% of the sample, which has some 130,000 clones, approximately 85% seen once. The specimen sequenced was peripheral blood. The receptors derive from an elderly man with acute or convalescent COVID-19. CDR3s include the opening cysteine and the closing phenylalanine or tryptophan. D genes are given only for firm matches. Size is omitted from some rows. Given values are once, few, many or a class for expanded clones.

j_call	d_call	v_call	clone_size	cdr3_aa	cdr3_nt
TRBJ2-1	TRBD2	TRBV5-1	-	CASSQSGSPNNEQFF	TGCGCCAGCAGCCAAAGCGGGAGCCCCAACAATGAGCAGTTCTTC
TRBJ2-1	TRBD2	TRBV4-2	-	CASSPTSGGADEQFF	TGTGCCAGCAGCCCGACTAGCGGGGGGGCTGATGAGCAGTTCTTC
TRBJ2-7	-	TRBV27	-	CASSLGGASLYSYEQYF	TGTGCCAGCAGTTTGGGCGGGGCTTCCCTTTACTCCTACGAGCAGTACTTC
TRBJ1-1	-	TRBV28	-	CASSFPDRYTEAFF	TGTGCCAGCAGTTTTCCTGACAGGTACACTGAAGCTTTCTTT
TRBJ2-1	-	TRBV21-1	-	CASRIRGSDSYNEQFF	TGTGCCAGCAGGATCCGGGGGTCCGACTCCTACAATGAGCAGTTCTTC
TRBJ2-3	TRBD2	TRBV5-1	-	CASSLGPGGSTDTQYF	TGCGCCAGCAGCTTAGGGCCCGGGGGGAGCACAGATACGCAGTATTTT
TRBJ1-4	TRBD1	TRBV7-2	-	CASSAQGGVNEKLFF	TGTGCCAGCAGCGCTCAAGGGGGCGTTAATGAAAAACTGTTTTTT
TRBJ2-7	-	TRBV6-5	-	CASRGGVGQYF	TGTGCCAGCAGAGGGGGGGTGGGCCAGTACTTC
TRBJ2-2	-	TRBV4-1	-	CASSQMAQMTGELFF	TGCGCCAGCAGCCAAATGGCACAGATGACCGGGGAGCTGTTTTTT
TRBJ1-2	-	TRBV7-9	-	CASSLEGNYGYTF	TGTGCCAGCAGCTTAGAGGGGAACTATGGCTACACCTTC
TRBJ1-5	-	TRBV19	-	CASIPSGAGNQPQHF	TGTGCCAGTATCCCCAGCGGCGCGGGCAATCAGCCCCAGCATTTT
TRBJ1-2	-	TRBV3-1/TRBV3-2	-	CASSPWHDGYTF	TGTGCCAGCAGCCCGTGGCATGATGGCTACACCTTC
TRBJ1-5	TRBD1	TRBV28	-	CASRPGTGLDQPQHF	TGTGCCAGCAGACCAGGGACAGGGCTCGATCAGCCCCAGCATTTT
TRBJ1-3	-	TRBV14	-	CASSPQGHSGNTIYF	TGTGCCAGCAGCCCCCAGGGGCACTCTGGAAACACCATATATTTT
TRBJ1-2	TRBD1	TRBV3-1/TRBV3-2	-	CASSQVWTGGFGYTF	TGTGCCAGCAGCCAGGTTTGGACAGGCGGGTTTGGCTACACCTTC
TRBJ1-4	-	TRBV28	-	CASSPLLGTREATNEKLFF	TGTGCCAGCAGCCCCCTGTTGGGCACTCGAGAAGCAACTAATGAAAAACTGTTTTTT
TRBJ1-5	TRBD1	TRBV18	-	CASSPTGDSNQPQHF	TGTGCCAGCTCACCCACAGGGGATAGCAATCAGCCCCAGCATTTT
TRBJ2-2	TRBD2	TRBV19	-	CASSKGGLAAGELFF	TGTGCCAGTAGTAAGGGAGGACTAGCGGCCGGGGAGCTGTTTTTT
TRBJ1-6	TRBD1	TRBV7-3	-	CASSLQGATGNSPLHF	TGTGCCAGCAGCTTACAGGGGGCCACCGGCAATTCACCCCTCCACTTT
TRBJ1-4	-	TRBV30	-	CAWSVRTVANEKLFF	TGTGCCTGGAGTGTTCGGACAGTAGCTAATGAAAAACTGTTTTTT
TRBJ1-2	-	TRBV5-1	-	CASSLVQNYGYTF	TGCGCCAGCAGCTTGGTACAGAACTATGGCTACACCTTC
TRBJ2-3	TRBD2	TRBV5-6	-	CASRSPLAGDTDTQYF	TGTGCCAGCAGATCTCCACTAGCGGGGGACACAGATACGCAGTATTTT
TRBJ2-1	TRBD2	TRBV28	once	CASSLLAGGPNEQFF	TGTGCCAGCAGTTTGCTAGCGGGAGGGCCCAATGAGCAGTTCTTC
TRBJ1-1	-	TRBV27	-	CASSKTVMNTEAFF	TGTGCCAGCAGTAAGACAGTAATGAACACTGAAGCTTTCTTT
TRBJ1-2	-	TRBV25-1	-	CASSGGVYGYTF	TGTGCCAGCAGTGGCGGCGTCTATGGCTACACCTTC
TRBJ2-2	TRBD2	TRBV2	once	CASSEGRSGGASGELFF	TGTGCCAGCAGTGAAGGACGGAGCGGGGGGGCCTCCGGGGAGCTGTTTTTT
TRBJ1-1	-	TRBV5-6	-	CASSLGQMNTEAFF	TGTGCCAGCAGCTTGGGACAGATGAACACTGAAGCTTTCTTT
TRBJ1-1	-	TRBV28	-	CASTSAGSVTEAFF	TGTGCCAGCACTTCCGCGGGGTCCGTCACTGAAGCTTTCTTT
TRBJ1-2	-	TRBV11-2	-	CASSPSGYGYTF	TGTGCCAGCAGCCCCTCGGGATATGGCTACACCTTC
TRBJ1-1	TRBD1	TRBV6-5	-	CASRQRQGPNTEAFF	TGTGCCAGCAGACAGAGACAGGGTCCGAACACTGAAGCTTTCTTT
TRBJ1-2	TRBD1	TRBV10-3	-	CAISEPGQGAISNYGYTF	TGTGCCATCAGTGAGCCTGGACAGGGGGCTATTTCTAACTATGGCTACACCTTC
TRBJ2-1	-	TRBV7-8	-	CASSSGPGVPYNEQFF	TGTGCCAGCAGCTCGGGGCCGGGGGTTCCCTACAATGAGCAGTTCTTC
TRBJ2-3	-	TRBV7-3	-	CASSLMLASDTQYF	TGTGCCAGCAGCTTAATGCTAGCATCTGATACGCAGTATTTT
TRBJ1-1	-	TRBV5-1	-	CASSLETSGTEAFF	TGCGCCAGCAGCTTGGAAACATCGGGAACTGAAGCTTTCTTT
TRBJ1-5	TRBD1	TRBV2	-	CASAGTGSNQPQHF	TGTGCCAGCGCCGGGACAGGTAGCAATCAGCCCCAGCATTTT
TRBJ2-1	TRBD1	TRBV24-1	-	CATSDPGTGGKNEQFF	TGTGCCACCAGTGACCCCGGGACAGGGGGCAAGAATGAGCAGTTCTTC
TRBJ2-2	TRBD1	TRBV4-3	-	CASSPHTNDRGDTGELFF	TGCGCCAGCAGTCCCCATACTAACGACAGGGGGGACACCGGGGAGCTGTTTTTT
TRBJ1-3	-	TRBV19	-	CASTAGISGNTIYF	TGTGCCAGTACCGCAGGGATCTCTGGAAACACCATATATTTT
TRBJ1-1	TRBD1	TRBV6-4	-	CASSELSGGQAFF	TGTGCCAGCAGTGAACTTTCAGGGGGCCAAGCTTTCTTT
TRBJ1-2	-	TRBV9	-	CASSVAGYGYTF	TGTGCCAGCAGCGTAGCAGGGTATGGCTACACCTTC
TRBJ1-2	TRBD1	TRBV4-1	-	CASSSPGGQGNYGYTF	TGCGCCAGCAGCTCACCGGGAGGACAGGGGAACTATGGCTACACCTTC
TRBJ2-4	TRBD1	TRBV5-1	-	CASSAGTGVLGNIQYF	TGCGCCAGCAGCGCTGGGACAGGGGTTCTCGGAAACATTCAGTACTTC
TRBJ2-1	TRBD2	TRBV5-5	-	CASSSSSGVYNEQFF	TGTGCCAGCAGCTCTTCTAGCGGGGTCTACAATGAGCAGTTCTTC
TRBJ2-2	TRBD1	TRBV6-1	-	CASSGHRGVTTGELFF	TGTGCCAGCAGTGGCCACAGGGGGGTTACCACCGGGGAGCTGTTTTTT
TRBJ1-1	-	TRBV20-1	-	CSAAGNTEAFF	TGCAGTGCAGCAGGGAACACTGAAGCTTTCTTT
TRBJ2-5	-	TRBV7-9	-	CASSLLAGYQETQYF	TGTGCCAGCAGCTTGTTGGCGGGGTACCAAGAGACCCAGTACTTC
TRBJ2-3	TRBD2	TRBV9	-	CASSVGLAGGSTDTQYF	TGTGCCAGCAGCGTAGGACTAGCGGGGGGGAGCACAGATACGCAGTATTTT
TRBJ1-4	TRBD1	TRBV2	-	CASRDRGLTNEKLFF	TGTGCCAGCAGGGACAGGGGGCTGACTAATGAAAAACTGTTTTTT